Listed below are T cell receptor beta chains from one sample, sequenced in a study of identical twins. TCRdb called the 5' RACE reads again in MiXCR, with one record for every CDR3 protein. The table has 550,000 to 700,000 distinct CDR3 sequences, around 20% seen once. These data are also associated with another study on T cells expressing NK-cell markers.

Material for sequencing was PBMCs. The receptors shown here come from a woman between 18 and 29 years old in good health. Both conserved end residues are part of each CDR3. A D gene is named only where the DNA matches it firmly. The size entry is marked missing in some rows and otherwise reads once, few, many or a size class.

j_call d_call v_call clone_size cdr3_aa cdr3_nt
TRBJ2-1 . TRBV20-1 few CSARERRSYNEQFF TGCAGTGCTAGAGAGCGGCGCTCCTACAATGAGCAGTTCTTC
TRBJ2-1 TRBD2 TRBV7-9 . CASPSGSRGDEQFF TGTGCCAGCCCTAGCGGGAGTAGGGGTGATGAGCAGTTCTTC
TRBJ1-2 . TRBV5-1 . CASSLQNDGYTF TGCGCCAGCAGCTTGCAAAACGATGGCTACACCTTC
TRBJ1-1 TRBD1 TRBV20-1 few CSANSGGLNTEAFF TGCAGTGCTAATTCAGGGGGCTTGAACACTGAAGCTTTCTTT
TRBJ2-1 . TRBV29-1 . CSVDGYSYNEQFF TGCAGCGTTGACGGCTACTCCTACAATGAGCAGTTCTTC
TRBJ2-7 TRBD2 TRBV20-1 . CSARDSGTLSSYEQYF TGCAGTGCCAGGGATAGCGGGACCCTGAGCTCCTACGAGCAGTACTTC
TRBJ2-5 TRBD1 TRBV10-3 few CAISESTGTGRETQYF TGTGCCATCAGTGAGTCTACCGGGACAGGGAGGGAGACCCAGTACTTC
TRBJ2-5 . TRBV29-1 . CSVQNHQAGATQYF TGCAGCGTTCAAAACCATCAGGCAGGGGCGACCCAGTACTTC
TRBJ2-4 . TRBV6-2/TRBV6-3 few CASSYVVAKNIQYF TGTGCCAGCAGTTATGTTGTAGCCAAAAACATTCAGTACTTC
TRBJ2-5 TRBD2 TRBV10-3 few CAISESLAGPQETQYF TGTGCCATCAGTGAGTCTCTAGCGGGGCCACAAGAGACCCAGTACTTC
TRBJ2-5 TRBD2 TRBV11-2 . CASSLVDKVVAGNFRETQYF TGTGCCAGCAGCTTAGTAGACAAAGTGGTAGCGGGGAACTTCCGAGAGACCCAGTACTTC
TRBJ2-5 . TRBV7-9 few CASSFNGGETQYF TGTGCCAGCAGCTTCAACGGAGGAGAGACCCAGTACTTC
TRBJ2-3 . TRBV12-3/TRBV12-4 . CASSFGASDTQYF TGTGCCAGCAGTTTCGGGGCCTCAGATACGCAGTATTTT
TRBJ2-5 . TRBV5-5 . CASSPGLLLGEETQYF TGTGCCAGCAGCCCCGGACTCTTGCTGGGGGAGGAGACCCAGTACTTC
TRBJ2-7 . TRBV7-2 few CASSLSAEAYEQYF TGTGCCAGCAGCTTATCGGCAGAGGCCTACGAGCAGTACTTC
TRBJ2-5 TRBD2 TRBV12-3/TRBV12-4 few CASSLRFTSGKETQYF TGTGCCAGCAGTTTACGTTTTACTAGCGGGAAAGAGACCCAGTACTTC
TRBJ2-3 . TRBV20-1 . CSARDPRDLTTQYF TGCAGTGCTAGAGACCCCCGGGACCTAACTACGCAGTATTTT
TRBJ1-2 TRBD1 TRBV6-5 . CASSYGTGDYGYTF TGTGCCAGCAGTTACGGGACAGGGGACTATGGCTACACCTTC
TRBJ2-1 TRBD2 TRBV20-1 . CSADSSGYNEQFF TGCAGTGCTGACTCTAGCGGATACAATGAGCAGTTCTTC
TRBJ1-4 TRBD1 TRBV10-3 . CAIRDRLGTNEKLFF TGTGCCATCAGGGACAGGCTCGGGACTAATGAAAAACTGTTTTTT
TRBJ2-7 . TRBV28 few CASSGVEQYF TGTGCCAGCTCAGGAGTAGAGCAGTACTTC
TRBJ2-5 TRBD2 TRBV6-5 . CASSYESGRYRETQYF TGTGCCAGCAGTTACGAAAGCGGGAGGTACCGGGAGACCCAGTACTTC
TRBJ2-3 . TRBV15 . CATSRDSRVTDTQYF TGTGCCACCAGCAGAGATAGTCGGGTCACAGATACGCAGTATTTT
TRBJ2-1 TRBD2 TRBV11-2 . CASSSGQRGARGSSYNEQFF TGTGCCAGCAGCTCTGGACAGCGGGGGGCCCGCGGAAGCTCCTACAATGAGCAGTTCTTC
TRBJ2-2 TRBD2 TRBV6-2/TRBV6-3 many CASSGSGRTPGELFF TGTGCCAGCAGTGGTAGCGGGAGGACTCCCGGGGAGCTGTTTTTT
TRBJ1-1 . TRBV5-1 many CASSLGSQAMNTEAFF TGCGCCAGCAGCTTGGGTTCACAGGCCATGAACACTGAAGCTTTCTTT
TRBJ1-4 . TRBV3-1 . CASSHRRGFNEKLVF TGTGCCAGCAGCCACAGAAGGGGATTTAATGAAAAACTGGTTTTT
TRBJ2-5 TRBD1 TRBV5-1 . CASSEGQGGQETQYF TGCGCCAGCAGTGAGGGACAGGGGGGCCAAGAGACCCAGTACTTC
TRBJ2-1 . TRBV7-3 . CASSLLGGNYNEQFF TGTGCCAGCAGCTTATTGGGCGGGAACTACAATGAGCAGTTCTTC
TRBJ2-1 . TRBV12-3/TRBV12-4 . CASNSGDTYNEQFF TGTGCCAGCAACTCTGGGGACACTTACAATGAGCAGTTCTTC
TRBJ1-1 TRBD1 TRBV29-1 few CSVAQGVNTEAFF TGCAGCGTTGCGCAGGGGGTGAACACTGAAGCTTTCTTT
TRBJ2-7 TRBD2 TRBV6-1 few CASQALAGVYEQYF TGTGCCAGCCAGGCCCTAGCGGGCGTCTACGAGCAGTACTTC
TRBJ2-7 . TRBV7-9 few CASGAQVPEQYF TGTGCCAGCGGAGCACAAGTGCCCGAGCAGTACTTC
TRBJ2-1 . TRBV5-6 many CASSPRRARYNEQFF TGTGCCAGCAGCCCCCGCAGGGCCAGGTACAATGAGCAGTTCTTC
TRBJ2-5 . TRBV12-5 . CASGLVTRGLFSSQETQYF TGTGCTAGTGGTTTGGTTACGAGGGGCCTGTTCTCTAGCCAAGAGACCCAGTACTTC
TRBJ2-1 . TRBV29-1 many CSVETSSYNEQFF TGCAGCGTTGAGACGAGCTCCTACAATGAGCAGTTCTTC
TRBJ1-2 . TRBV29-1 few CSAEEDYGYTF TGCAGCGCCGAGGAGGACTATGGCTACACCTTC
TRBJ1-2 . TRBV29-1 . CSVEDGGDGGIGYTF TGCAGCGTTGAAGATGGCGGGGACGGCGGGATTGGCTACACCTTC
TRBJ2-7 . TRBV4-1 . CASSPQRWYYEQYF TGCGCCAGCAGCCCCCAGAGGTGGTACTACGAGCAGTACTTC
TRBJ1-5 . TRBV2 . CASRGGLSNQPQHF TGTGCCAGCAGGGGAGGTTTGAGCAATCAGCCCCAGCATTTT
TRBJ1-1 . TRBV29-1 . CSVLGAPTEAFF TGCAGCGTCTTGGGCGCTCCCACTGAAGCTTTCTTT
TRBJ2-5 TRBD2 TRBV7-8 few CASSFAGVSETQYF TGTGCCAGCAGCTTCGCGGGAGTTTCAGAGACCCAGTACTTC
TRBJ2-3 TRBD2 TRBV10-1 . CASSGTSGSNTDTQYF TGCGCCAGCAGTGGGACTAGCGGGAGCAACACAGATACGCAGTATTTT
TRBJ2-2 . TRBV27 many CASKGAAYTGELFF TGTGCCAGCAAAGGAGCGGCTTACACCGGGGAGCTGTTTTTT